These 8 T cell receptor beta chains were sequenced from one sample in a study of cytomegalovirus exposure and HLA in healthy donors listed by TCRdb under 2017. Library prep was done by the immunoSEQ multiplex PCR assay. A mixture of 60 forward primers for TCR Vbeta segments and 13 reverse primers for TCR Jbeta segments was used in the multiplex PCR. TCRdb carries this immuneACCESS record with in-frame sequences only. Its versions omit some clonotypes, under half of them owing to an unresolved V gene in the studies checked, with the rest unexplained. For this sample there are roughly 150,000 clones; around four fifths appear just once. In total, the top ten clones hold 9% to 10% of the sample. Sequencing input: PBMCs. Every receptor here comes from a man aged 18 to 29 in good health and CMV-seropositive.

This CDR3 reads CASSYDREIYEAFF. CDR3 nucleotides: TGTGCCAGCAGTTATGACAGGGAAATATATGAAGCTTTCTTT. The chain employs TRBV6-5 and TRBJ1-1, with TRBD1 matching over 7 bases. The CDR3 consists of 14 residues. CDR1 is MNHEY and CDR2 is SVGAGI in the germline V gene. V shed 3 bases, J shed 7 bases, and the junction held 8 bases outside the gene matches.

DNA of the CDR3: TGTGCCAGCAGACCTATAGGCGGGGATGGCTACACCTTC. Its protein is CASRPIGGDGYTF. V and J are TRBV27 and TRBJ1-2; D unresolved. CDR1 is MNHEY, CDR2 SMNVEV, per germline (reference sequence). The V end was cut by 6 bases, the J end by 6 bases, with 14 bases between. The CDR3 length is 13 residues.

CDR3 sequence: CASSLEPGPHGYTF. The CDR3 nucleotides are TGTGCCAGCAGCTTAGAACCAGGCCCTCATGGCTACACCTTC. The V and J genes are TRBV11-2 and TRBJ1-2; no firm D call. V lost 0 bases and J lost 6, with 11 bases in between. Germline CDR1 is SGHAT and CDR2 is FQNNGV. The CDR3 loop spans 14 amino acids.

V is TRBV11-3 and J is TRBJ2-3, with D tentatively TRBD1 (6 bases). Trimming cost V 5 bases and J 0 bases, with 9 bases left between them. Germline V gene sequence: CDR1 SGHNT, CDR2 YENEEA. The CDR3 is 14 residues long. This CDR3 is CASSQGGSTDTQYF. CDR3 nucleotide sequence: TGTGCCAGCAGCCAAGGGGGAAGCACAGATACGCAGTATTTT.

This chain's CDR3 is CASSTRTGTNGEAFF. The CDR3, as DNA: TGCGCCAGCAGCACTCGGACAGGGACCAACGGTGAAGCTTTCTTT. The chain employs TRBV4-1 and TRBJ1-1, with 8 bases identical to TRBD1. V shed 5 bases, J shed 7 bases, and the junction held 12 bases outside the gene matches. The germline CDR1 and CDR2 sequences are MGHRA and YSYEKL. The CDR3 is made up of 15 amino acids.

V usage is TRBV2 and J usage is TRBJ2-4, with a possible D match to TRBD1 (6 bases). With 9 bases removed from V and 1 base from J, the gap between germline ends came to 10 bases. Germline V gene sequence: CDR1 SNHLY, CDR2 FYNNEI. The CDR3 is made up of 13 amino acids. CDR3 loop: CASYRAAKNIQYF. The CDR3 region has the DNA TGTGCCAGTTACAGGGCCGCCAAAAACATTCAGTACTTC.

The chain has TRBV19 and TRBJ1-1; 7 bases align to TRBD1. Trimming cost V 7 bases and J 11 bases; bases outside gene matches: 13. Germline lookup yields CDR1 LNHDA and CDR2 SQIVND (reference sequence). CDR3 length: 13 amino acids. The CDR3 here is CASKGARPEGAFF. DNA of the CDR3: TGTGCCAGTAAGGGGGCGAGGCCAGAGGGGGCTTTCTTT.

The chain recombines TRBV16 with TRBJ1-5, with D unresolved. Trimming took off 1 base at V and 5 bases at J, with 6 bases between the two ends. Germline CDR1 KGHSY, CDR2 FQNENV. The CDR3 contains 13 residues. The chain's CDR3 is CASSQFFDQPQHF. Written as DNA, the CDR3 is TGTGCCAGCAGCCAATTTTTCGATCAGCCCCAGCATTTT.